This T cell receptor (beta chain) derives from a study (dated by TCRdb to 2022 to 2024). The investigation overall reported the following: According to the authors, more investigation is needed, including longitudinal sampling and evaluation of a control group.

PBMCs were isolated from peripheral blood, and TCR beta sequencing was performed on genomic DNA from unsorted PBMCs. TCR beta chain repertoires were profiled by survey-level sequencing on the immunoSEQ platform. As for the authors' bioinformatics: Repertoire diversity was quantified as the inverse Simpson index, and CDR3 amino acid length spectratypes and V-J pairing frequencies were compared. To annotate clonotypes specific to SARS-CoV-2, CMV, influenza A and EBV, TCR beta CDR3 sequences were compared against VDJdb. TCRdb stores this immuneACCESS table with in-frame sequences only. Part of the clones is absent; in the studies checked, under half of the shortfall reflects unresolved V genes, and no reason is known for the rest. For V, J and clone size, that table is used; D and trimming come from the DNA. For this sample the table gives around 50,000 clones, of which more than 85% were detected only once. Approximately 11% of the sample comes from the top ten.

This clone has a single count. It has no known antigen specificity. Base qualities were left out, and no much larger clone turns up one base away. Per the germline V gene, MNHEY is the CDR1 and SVGEGT is the CDR2. Taken from cysteine to phenylalanine, the CDR3 has 15 residues. Kept here is only the CDR3 DNA, which spans 45 bases and is read in frame from base 1. Germline trimming amounts to 6 bases on V and 1 base on J, with 5 as the count of junction bases outside the gene matches. Sequencing was performed on PBMCs. The chain uses TRBV6-2 or TRBV6-3 and TRBJ2-2, with 7 middle bases fitting TRBD1. This TCR came from a middle-aged man with rheumatoid arthritis. The DNA is TGTGCCAGCAGCCCCGGGACAGTGAACACCGGGGAGCTGTTTTTT. Translated, this gives CASSPGTVNTGELFF.